This T cell receptor (beta chain) was found in a study of T-cell reconstitution after alpha-beta-depleted transplantation in children. This clonotype was recorded many times. Between the trimmed V and J ends, which lost 4 bases and 0 bases, there was a span of 13 bases. Germline loops: CDR1 LNHDA, CDR2 SQIVND (reference sequence). The CDR3 has 16 amino acids. The TCRbeta library was prepared with unique molecular identifiers. TCRdb passed the PCR reads through MiXCR, listing each CDR3 protein once. This sample has 480,000 or so distinct CDR3 sequences, with 10% to 13% found just once. The chain carries TRBV19 and TRBJ2-1; D is ambiguous. The source of this sequence is a child under 10 years old with inherited bone marrow failure, due to receive a stem cell transplant. The sample here was PBMCs, taken before TCRalphabeta/CD19-depleted stem cell transplant. CDR3 protein: CASSTLRVISYNEQFF. The CDR3 coding sequence is TGTGCCAGTAGTACCCTCCGGGTTATCTCCTACAATGAGCAGTTCTTC. Full variable domain (outside the CDR3, taken from reference TRBV19 and TRBJ2-1): DGGITQSPKYLFRKEGQNVTLSCEQNLNHDAMYWYRQDPGQGLRLIYYSQIVNDFQKGDIAEGYSVSREKKESFPLTVTSAQKNPTAFYLCASSTLRVISYNEQFFGPGTRLTVL.